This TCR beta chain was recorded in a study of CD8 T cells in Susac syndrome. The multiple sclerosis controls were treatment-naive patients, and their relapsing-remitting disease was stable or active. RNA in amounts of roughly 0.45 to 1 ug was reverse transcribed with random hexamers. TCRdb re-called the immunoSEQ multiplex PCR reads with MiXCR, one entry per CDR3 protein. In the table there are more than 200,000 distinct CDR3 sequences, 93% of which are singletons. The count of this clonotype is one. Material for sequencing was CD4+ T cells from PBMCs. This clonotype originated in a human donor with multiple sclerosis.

The CDR3 bases are TGTGCCAGCAGACTGACAGGGGGCAGAGAGACCCAGTACTTC. Amino acids: CASRLTGGRETQYF. The genes are TRBV6-1 and TRBJ2-5, with 10 positions matching TRBD1. CDR1 and CDR2 from the germline V gene are MNHNS and SASEGT. The V gene end was trimmed by 6 bases and the J gene end by 4 bases; junction bases not matched to a gene: 5. The CDR3 has 14 residues.